One and the same sample provided the 22 T cell receptor beta chains below, sequenced in a study of T cells in women clearing cervical HPV infection listed by TCRdb under 2018. To prepare the library, the immunoSEQ multiplex PCR assay was applied. TCRdb took over this immuneACCESS table, retaining in-frame rearrangements with V and J assigned. Such tables are incomplete; in checked studies, under half of the missing clones stem from an unresolved V gene, and the remainder is unexplained. The sample's table covers around 21,000 clones. The ten largest clones represent more than 5% of the sample. The material sequenced was blood buffy coat. These receptors were collected from a woman aged 18-69 years with a cervical HPV16 infection that either progressed to CIN3+ or cleared (not recorded which).

Details on this clone: The sequenced fragment ends 3 residues before the CDR3 boundary, so the rest is inferred from the germline J gene. The V gene is TRBV5-1, the J gene TRBJ2-3; a weak D match, TRBD2 (6 bases). V lost 4 bases and J lost 0, with 18 bases in between. Germline lookup yields CDR1 SGHRS and CDR2 YFSETQ. This CDR3 comprises 17 residues. The DNA read from the CDR3 is TGCGCCAGCAGCCAACTCCTCGGGGGTAGTAGCACAGATACG. Protein sequence: CASSQLLGGSSTDT. In full, the CDR3 is CASSQLLGGSSTDTQYF.

In the case of this clone: Read data end 3 residues before the CDR3 end; the end is taken from the germline J gene. This chain links TRBV7-9 with TRBJ2-2, with 8 positions matching TRBD1. Germline-derived CDR1 and CDR2 are SEHNR and FQNEAQ (reference sequence). The CDR3 extends over 15 amino acids. The V and J ends lost 3 bases and 6 bases, in that order; junction bases with no gene match: 6. The CDR3 bases that were read are TGTGCCAGCAGCTTCGGGACAGGACCCTCCGGGGAG. It specifies CASSFGTGPSGE. The whole CDR3 sequence is CASSFGTGPSGELFF. The whole variable domain, remainder taken from reference TRBV7-9 and TRBJ2-2, is DTGVSQNPRHKITKRGQNVTFRCDPISEHNRLYWYRQTLGQGPEFLTYFQNEAQLEKSRLLSDRFSAERPKGSFSTLEIQRTEQGDSAMYLCASSFGTGPSGELFFGEGSRLTVL.

Points on this clone: The DNA ends 3 residues before the CDR3 does, and the rest of the CDR3 is filled in from the germline J gene. The chain links TRBV28 to TRBJ1-1; a weak D match, TRBD1 (6 bases). V dropped 6 bases and J dropped 0 bases, with 11 bases sitting between them. The CDR3 covers 14 residues. Per the germline V gene, CDR1 is MDHEN and CDR2 is SYDVKM. The CDR3: CASSLTGMNTEAFF. CDR3 DNA, as far as it was read: TGTGCCAGCAGCCTAACAGGGATGAACACTGAA. The full variable domain, with the rest looked up from reference TRBV28 and TRBJ1-1, is DVKVTQSSRYLVKRTGEKVFLECVQDMDHENMFWYRQDPGLGLRLIYFSYDVKMKEKGDIPEGYSVSREKKERFSLILESASTNQTSMYLCASSLTGMNTEAFFGQGTRLTVV.

Details on this clone: The read halts 3 residues ahead of the CDR3 end, with the missing end drawn from the germline J gene. This chain uses TRBV9 with TRBJ2-5; 12 bases are shared with TRBD2. The V gene end was trimmed by 4 bases and the J gene end by 1 base; junction bases not matched to a gene: 5. The CDR3 covers 16 residues. The germline V gene has CDR1 SGDLS and CDR2 YYNGEE. The CDR3 DNA, read in part, is TGTGCCAGCAGCTCCCTAGCGGGAGGGCCCCAAGAGACC. It specifies CASSSLAGGPQET. The full CDR3 protein reads CASSSLAGGPQETQYF.

The sequenced CDR3 bases are TGTGCCAGTAGGGGAGGGGGCGGGACAACGAACACCGGGGAG. Translating gives CASRGGGGTTNTGE. The whole CDR3 protein is CASRGGGGTTNTGELFF. This chain joins TRBV12-3 or TRBV12-4 and TRBJ2-2; D is perhaps TRBD1 or TRBD2 (7 bases each). The CDR3 end falls 3 residues outside the read, so it is completed with the germline J gene. The CDR3 spans 17 residues. The V gene lost 9 bases and the J gene lost 0 bases, with 20 bases spanning the gap.

The covered CDR3 bases are TGTGCCAGCAGCCTCGGGGACACATCCTACGAG. Protein product: CASSLGDTSYE. The full CDR3 is CASSLGDTSYEQYF. The chain has TRBV7-2 and TRBJ2-7; TRBD1 is a possible D gene (6 bases). The missing CDR3 end, 3 residues past where the read stops, is filled in from the germline J gene. This CDR3 contains 14 residues. The germline V gene encodes CDR1 SGHTA and CDR2 FQGNSA. Trimming removed 5 bases from V and 1 base from J, with 12 bases in between.

As to this clone: The sequenced fragment ends 3 residues before the CDR3 boundary, so the rest is inferred from the germline J gene. This chain links TRBV19 with TRBJ1-3; possible D gene TRBD1, 5 bases. Looked up from germline, CDR1 is LNHDA and CDR2 is SQIVND (reference sequence). This CDR3 contains 15 residues. Trimming removed 5 bases at V and 0 bases at J, with 11 bases between. The DNA read from the CDR3 is TGTGCCAGTAGTCTAGGACAAGCCTCTGGAAACACC. It encodes CASSLGQASGNT. In full, the CDR3 is CASSLGQASGNTIYF.

On this clone: The observed sequence ends 3 residues before the CDR3 terminus, with the missing tail filled in from the germline J gene. This chain uses TRBV20-1 with TRBJ2-5; TRBD2 matches at 9 bases. The CDR3 runs 14 residues. CDR1 is DFQATT and CDR2 is SNEGSKA in the germline V gene (reference sequence). With V trimmed by 7 bases and J by 2 bases, 8 bases remained unmatched. The CDR3 DNA, read in part, is TGCAGTGTTAAAGGGACTAGCCAACAAGAGACC. Protein sequence: CSVKGTSQQET. In full, the CDR3 reads CSVKGTSQQETQYF.

About this clone: Relative to the germline gene, one junction end is altered; a read error may explain this. From the germline J gene comes the end of the CDR3, since the read stops 3 residues before it. The chain uses TRBV19 and TRBJ1-1, with 10 positions matching TRBD1. Germline V gene data show CDR1 as LNHDA and CDR2 as SQIVND (reference sequence). This CDR3 is 15 amino acids long. The DNA read from the CDR3 is TGTGCCGGTAGTATAGGGGACAGGGGTCGGACTGAA. This codes for CAGSIGDRGRTE. The entire CDR3 protein is CAGSIGDRGRTEAFF. Full variable domain (rest looked up from reference TRBV19 and TRBJ1-1): DGGITQSPKYLFRKEGQNVTLSCEQNLNHDAMYWYRQDPGQGLRLIYYSQIVNDFQKGDIAEGYSVSREKKESFPLTVTSAQKNPTAFYLCAGSIGDRGRTEAFFGQGTRLTVV.

Remarks on this clone: The read ends 3 residues early relative to the CDR3; the germline J gene fills the gap. V usage is TRBV28 and J usage is TRBJ2-7; D not resolved. The V and J ends lost 6 bases and 6 bases respectively, with 12 bases between them. The V gene's germline CDR1 is MDHEN and CDR2 SYDVKM. CDR3 length: 12 residues. CDR3 amino acids: CASRVPYGEQYF. Incomplete CDR3 DNA: TGTGCCAGCAGGGTCCCCTACGGCGAG. The full variable domain, in which reference TRBV28 and TRBJ2-7 provide the parts outside the CDR3, is DVKVTQSSRYLVKRTGEKVFLECVQDMDHENMFWYRQDPGLGLRLIYFSYDVKMKEKGDIPEGYSVSREKKERFSLILESASTNQTSMYLCASRVPYGEQYFGPGTRLTVT.

In regard to this clone: The read finishes 3 residues shy of the CDR3 end, and the germline J gene is used to complete it. The chain recombines TRBV30 with TRBJ2-1; TRBD2 matches 10 bases. CDR1 GTSNPN and CDR2 SVGIG come from the germline V gene (reference sequence). Trimming removed 0 bases from V and 9 bases from J; junction bases left unmatched: 5. CDR3 length: 14 amino acids. The CDR3 loop reads CAWSVLAGVGEQFF. The CDR3 bases that were read are TGTGCCTGGAGTGTCCTAGCGGGAGTTGGTGAG. Combining the CDR3 with reference TRBV30 and TRBJ2-1 gives the whole variable domain SQTIHQWPATLVQPVGSPLSLECTVEGTSNPNLYWYRQAAGRGLQLLFYSVGIGQISSEVPQNLSASRPQDRQFILSSKKLLLSDSGFYLCAWSVLAGVGEQFFGPGTRLTVL.

Concerning this clone: The CDR3 goes on 3 residues after the read ends, and that part is filled in from the germline J gene. The chain carries TRBV5-1 and TRBJ2-1; 9 nucleotides line up with TRBD2. Germline CDR1 reads SGHRS; CDR2 reads YFSETQ. J was trimmed by 6 bases and V by 4 bases; bases with no gene match: 8. The CDR3 consists of 15 residues. The part of the CDR3 DNA that was read is TGCGCCAGCAGCCGAAGTAGCGGGAGCCCCAATGAG. Translating gives CASSRSSGSPNE. From start to end, the CDR3 is CASSRSSGSPNEQFF.

In the case of this clone: The read ends 3 residues early relative to the CDR3; the germline J gene fills the gap. The chain uses TRBV5-1 and TRBJ2-2; D possibly corresponds to TRBD2 (6 bases). There are 15 residues in the CDR3. Trimming shortened V by 4 bases and J by 2 bases, and 12 bases separated the two germline ends. Germline CDR1 reads SGHRS; CDR2 reads YFSETQ. The CDR3: CASSPGLGNTGELFF. The CDR3 DNA, read in part, is TGCGCCAGCAGCCCGGGACTGGGTAACACCGGGGAG.

Regarding this clone: The CDR3 end lies 3 residues beyond the end of the read and is filled in from the germline J gene. The chain joins TRBV20-1 to TRBJ2-1; TRBD1 might be the D (6 bases). V gave up 0 bases and J gave up 3 bases, with 18 bases separating them. The length of the CDR3 is 17 residues. Germline V CDR1 and CDR2: DFQATT, SNEGSKA (reference sequence). This chain's CDR3 is CSARDQQGKRLYNEQFF. The covered CDR3 bases are TGCAGTGCTAGAGATCAACAGGGAAAGAGGCTCTACAATGAG.

Details on this clone: The CDR3 end falls 3 residues outside the read, so it is completed with the germline J gene. The J gene is TRBJ2-5, the V gene TRBV6-2 or TRBV6-3; D uncertain. V was pared by 2 bases and J by 5 bases, with 9 bases between. The CDR3 spans 13 residues. In germline, CDR1 is MNHEY, CDR2 SVGEGT. The covered CDR3 bases are TGTGCCAGCAGTTACAGAAACGGGGAGACC. This encodes CASSYRNGET. The CDR3 in its entirety is CASSYRNGETQYF.

To note about this clone: Read sequence stops 3 residues before the CDR3 end, and the germline J gene provides the missing end. The chain couples TRBV13 to TRBJ2-1, with 12 bases aligning to TRBD2. J lost 7 bases, V lost 6 bases, and 10 bases had no gene match. This CDR3 is built from 16 residues. Germline CDR1 reads PRHDT; CDR2 reads FYEKMQ (reference sequence). CDR3 DNA, as far as it was read: TGTGCCAGCAGTCCGAAGACTAGCGGGAGTAGTAATGAG. Its translation: CASSPKTSGSSNE. The CDR3, in full, reads CASSPKTSGSSNEQFF. The variable domain in full, completed from reference TRBV13 and TRBJ2-1, reads AAGVIQSPRHLIKEKRETATLKCYPIPRHDTVYWYQQGPGQDPQFLISFYEKMQSDKGSIPDRFSAQQFSDYHSELNMSSLELGDSALYFCASSPKTSGSSNEQFFGPGTRLTVL.

Concerning this clone: The read terminates 3 residues before the CDR3 end, so the remaining end is supplied by the germline J gene. The V call is TRBV5-4, the J call TRBJ1-2, with D possibly TRBD1 on 5 matching bases. The CDR3 covers 14 residues. The germline V and J ends were trimmed by 0 bases and 0 bases, with 6 bases remaining between them. The germline gives CDR1 SGHNT, CDR2 YYREEE (reference sequence). The DNA read from the CDR3 is TGTGCCAGCAGCTTGGGAGGGGCTAACTATGGC. Translated, it gives CASSLGGANYG. The full CDR3 is CASSLGGANYGYTF. Full variable domain (rest looked up from reference TRBV5-4 and TRBJ1-2): ETGVTQSPTHLIKTRGQQVTLRCSSQSGHNTVSWYQQALGQGPQFIFQYYREEENGRGNFPPRFSGLQFPNYSSELNVNALELDDSALYLCASSLGGANYGYTFGSGTRLTVV.

This clone ranks as medium-sized in terms of frequency. The CDR3 end lies 3 residues beyond the end of the read and is filled in from the germline J gene. The chain links TRBV7-8 to TRBJ2-7; D remains ambiguous. CDR3 length equals 15 residues. CDR1 and CDR2 (germline): SGHVS, FQNEAQ. With 5 bases removed from V and 0 bases from J, the gap between germline ends came to 14 bases. The covered CDR3 bases are TGTGCCAGCAGCCCCCGGTCACTCCTCTCCTACGAG. Protein product: CASSPRSLLSYE. The full CDR3 sequence reads CASSPRSLLSYEQYF. Using reference TRBV7-8 and TRBJ2-7 for the parts outside the CDR3, the full variable domain is GAGVSQSPRYKVAKRGQDVALRCDPISGHVSLFWYQQALGQGPEFLTYFQNEAQLDKSGLPSDRFFAERPEGSVSTLKIQRTQQEDSAVYLCASSPRSLLSYEQYFGPGTRLTVT.

The CDR3 region is CASSLGGQETQYF. The part of the CDR3 DNA that was read is TGTGCCAGCAGCTTAGGAGGGCAAGAGACC. This sequence joins TRBV7-6 and TRBJ2-5; maybe TRBD2 (5 bases). The read comes to an end 3 residues before the CDR3 does, leaving the germline J gene to fill in the end. The CDR3 extends over 13 amino acids. Germline V CDR1 and CDR2: SGHVS, FNYEAQ. V was shortened by 1 base and J by 2 bases, with 5 bases between the two germline ends.

For this clone: The missing CDR3 end, 3 residues past where the read stops, is filled in from the germline J gene. The chain couples TRBV7-2 to TRBJ1-2; D perhaps matches TRBD1 (5 bases). There are 15 residues in the CDR3. The germline V gene encodes CDR1 SGHTA and CDR2 FQGNSA. The CDR3 DNA, read in part, is TGTGCCAGCAGCTTGGGGGGAAGTGGATACAATGAC. This codes for CASSLGGSGYND. The entire CDR3 sequence reads CASSLGGSGYNDYTF.

As concerns this clone: The read gets to within 3 residues of the CDR3 end, and the germline J gene fills in the rest. The chain combines TRBV20-1 with TRBJ2-1; D might be TRBD1 (6 bases). V shed 6 bases and J shed 0 bases, with 18 bases lying between them. The CDR3 has 16 amino acids. In germline, CDR1 is DFQATT, CDR2 SNEGSKA (reference sequence). Incomplete CDR3 DNA: TGCAGTGCCCTGACAGGTTTGGGGAGCTCCTACAATGAG. It codes for CSALTGLGSSYNE. The entire CDR3 protein reads CSALTGLGSSYNEQFF.

Worth noting for this clone: The CDR3 goes on 3 residues after the read ends, and that part is filled in from the germline J gene. The rearrangement uses TRBV19 and TRBJ2-7, with TRBD2 as a possible D gene (6 bases). Germline values: CDR1 LNHDA, CDR2 SQIVND (reference sequence). V shed 11 bases and J shed 4 bases, with 21 bases lying between them. The CDR3 runs to 14 residues. Partial CDR3 DNA: TGTGCCGGTTTACCCAGGGAGGCGTTATACGAG. Translation: CAGLPREALYE. The CDR3 in full is CAGLPREALYEQYF.